Here is one T cell receptor beta chain with its context. Its cognate antigen is unknown. At baseline, cycle 4 day 1, and cycle 7 day 1, blood was sampled. The data were produced by immunoSEQ multiplex PCR, yet TCRdb's version contains in-frame clones alone and is incomplete. Found here are under 85,000 clones, approximately 94% of them singletons; the top ten hold 4.5% to 5%. V was cut by 1 base and J by 2 bases, with 15 bases left in between. Germline values: CDR1 SEHNR, CDR2 FQNEAQ (reference sequence). The CDR3 has 16 amino acids. This sample is part of a study of OX40 agonist ivuxolimab in advanced cancers. General study findings and limits: At 0.1 to 3.0 mg/kg and by week 6, CD4+ and CD8+ T cells in the blood had expanded clonally. Expanded clones belonging to CD8+ T cells outnumbered, on average, those of CD4+. Clonal expansion in partial responders at 0.1-3.0 mg/kg ranked among the lowest.

This specimen was CD4+ or CD8+ T cells sorted from blood, taken in a trial of the OX40 agonist ivuxolimab. This TCR derives from an adult with an advanced solid tumor such as melanoma, head and neck, liver or kidney cancer. V is TRBV7-9 and J is TRBJ2-7; perhaps TRBD1 as D (6 bases). The CDR3 DNA reads as TGTGCCAGCAGCTTAGTCGGGGACACCGGGACCTACGAGCAGTACTTC. Protein sequence: CASSLVGDTGTYEQYF. The full variable domain, in which reference TRBV7-9 and TRBJ2-7 provide the parts outside the CDR3, is DTGVSQNPRHKITKRGQNVTFRCDPISEHNRLYWYRQTLGQGPEFLTYFQNEAQLEKSRLLSDRFSAERPKGSFSTLEIQRTEQGDSAMYLCASSLVGDTGTYEQYFGPGTRLTVT.